This TCR beta chain was captured by sequencing in a study of cytomegalovirus exposure and HLA in healthy donors. Looking at the study overall: The Caucasian-associated ancestry cluster held around four fifths of 398 genotyped donors.

The PCR employed 60 Vbeta primers together with 13 Jbeta primers. Repertoires were generated with immunoSEQ multiplex PCR, while TCRdb's copy carries only in-frame clones and drops some. The profile shows more than 110,000 clones, approximately 80% of them singletons. Germline V CDR1 and CDR2: SGHRS, YFSETQ. This CDR3 contains 15 residues. V was pared by 6 bases and J by 6 bases, with 7 bases of the junction left unmatched. The specimen sequenced was PBMCs. The clonotype was recovered from a man aged 45-65 years in good health and CMV-seronegative. The rearrangement joins TRBV5-1 to TRBJ2-3, with 13 bases matching TRBD2. The chain's CDR3 is CASKLGLAGWDTQYF. The CDR3 bases are TGCGCCAGCAAGTTGGGACTAGCGGGGTGGGATACGCAGTATTTT.